This T cell receptor beta chain originates from a study of neoadjuvant nivolumab and ipilimumab in lung cancer. As for the study in general: Nivolumab 3 mg/kg was given days 1, 15 and 29, plus ipilimumab 1 mg/kg day 1 in combination. General observations from the study: Only two of four nivolumab-treated tumors gained richness and clonality by surgery. Blood richness before therapy tracked richness in tumors resected after neoadjuvant therapy. Resected tumors had greater TCR richness and clonality than uninvolved lung.

From germline, CDR1 is SGHRS and CDR2 YFSETQ. The CDR3 extends over 17 amino acids. J was trimmed by 10 bases and V by 0 bases; bases with no gene match: 13. Assay: immunoSEQ multiplex PCR; the TCRdb copy retains only in-frame clones and omits some. The sample consists of a few thousand clones, 79% of them appearing once. This clone has more than one count but fewer than ten. Its antigen is not known. The clonotype comes from an adult with non-small cell lung cancer. The chain recombines TRBV5-1 with TRBJ2-1, with TRBD2 matching 10 bases. This sample comprised peripheral blood, obtained after neoadjuvant nivolumab, alone or with ipilimumab, at or shortly before surgery. CDR3 DNA: TGCGCCAGCAGCTTGGGGGAGCTAGCGGGAGTAGGAGAGGAGCAGTTCTTC. Its protein product is CASSLGELAGVGEEQFF.